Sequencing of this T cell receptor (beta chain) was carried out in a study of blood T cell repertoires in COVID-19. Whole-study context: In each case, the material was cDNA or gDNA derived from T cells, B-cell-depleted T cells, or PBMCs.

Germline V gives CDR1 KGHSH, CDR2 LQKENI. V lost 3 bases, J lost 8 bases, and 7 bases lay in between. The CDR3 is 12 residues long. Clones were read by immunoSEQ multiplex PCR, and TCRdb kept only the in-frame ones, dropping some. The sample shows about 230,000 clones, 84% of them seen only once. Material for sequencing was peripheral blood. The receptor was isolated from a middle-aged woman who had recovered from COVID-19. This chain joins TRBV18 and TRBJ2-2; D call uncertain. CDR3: CASSPTRGELFF. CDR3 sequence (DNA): TGTGCCAGCTCACCGACCAGGGGGGAGCTGTTTTTT.